Presented here are 24 T cell receptor beta chains from one specimen sequenced in a study of OX40 agonist ivuxolimab in advanced cancers. The data were produced by immunoSEQ multiplex PCR, yet TCRdb's version contains in-frame clones alone and is incomplete. The table lists around 35,000 clones, around 85% of them singletons. Sample: CD4+ or CD8+ T cells sorted from blood, taken in a trial of the OX40 agonist ivuxolimab. These receptor sequences come from an adult with an advanced solid tumor such as melanoma, head and neck, liver or kidney cancer.

V is TRBV7-3 and J is TRBJ2-3; no definite D call. This CDR3 region has 13 residues. Germline CDR1 SGHTA, CDR2 FQGTGA. V was clipped by 4 bases and J by 2 bases, with 7 bases between them. CDR3 amino acids: CASSSSYTDTQYF. In DNA form, the CDR3 reads TGTGCCAGCAGCTCCTCCTACACAGATACGCAGTATTTT.

DNA of the CDR3: TGTGCCAGCAGTGAAAATGTGGAGCAGTACTTC. This sequence encodes CASSENVEQYF. V gene TRBV6-1 combines with J gene TRBJ2-7; D is uncertain. Deletions cut 2 bases from V and 7 bases from J, with 6 bases between. This CDR3 region has 11 residues. CDR1 and CDR2 from the germline V gene are MNHNS and SASEGT.

V and J are TRBV7-2 and TRBJ2-5; 8 bases agree with TRBD2. In germline, CDR1 is SGHTA, CDR2 FQGNSA. J lost 5 bases, V lost 6 bases, and 11 bases had no gene match. The CDR3 is made up of 15 amino acids. CDR3 amino acids: CASRVSGALQETQYF. CDR3 in DNA: TGTGCCAGCAGGGTTAGCGGGGCCCTACAGGAGACCCAGTACTTC.

The chain carries TRBV19 and TRBJ2-1, with 10 bases fitting TRBD2. The CDR3 sequence is 15 residues long. Germline trimming cut 5 bases from V and 2 bases from J; bases unmatched to any gene: 3. CDR1 and CDR2 (germline): LNHDA, SQIVND (reference sequence). The CDR3: CASSVTSGTYNEQFF. CDR3 DNA: TGTGCCAGTAGTGTCACTAGCGGGACCTACAATGAGCAGTTCTTC.

Only one count was recorded for this clone. The V call is TRBV4-1, the J call TRBJ2-5, with unresolved D. The CDR3 totals 15 residues. V gave up 0 bases and J gave up 5 bases, with 13 bases separating them. From germline, CDR1 is MGHRA and CDR2 YSYEKL. CDR3 nucleotide sequence: TGCGCCAGCAGCCAAGATCCCAGAAACGGGGAGACCCAGTACTTC. Protein product: CASSQDPRNGETQYF.

The chain uses TRBV7-9 and TRBJ2-1, with D maybe TRBD2 (7 bases). The V and J ends lost 5 bases and 6 bases respectively, with 17 bases between them. The CDR3 is 15 residues long. Germline-derived CDR1 and CDR2 are SEHNR and FQNEAQ (reference sequence). The CDR3 region is CASSGGAGLRNEQFF. Written as DNA, the CDR3 is TGTGCCAGCAGCGGGGGGGCAGGGCTACGCAATGAGCAGTTCTTC. Full variable domain (rest looked up from reference TRBV7-9 and TRBJ2-1): DTGVSQNPRHKITKRGQNVTFRCDPISEHNRLYWYRQTLGQGPEFLTYFQNEAQLEKSRLLSDRFSAERPKGSFSTLEIQRTEQGDSAMYLCASSGGAGLRNEQFFGPGTRLTVL.

The V call is TRBV15, the J call TRBJ1-2, with a possible D match to TRBD1 (6 bases). This CDR3 is 13 amino acids long. Germline V gene lookup returns CDR1 LNHNV and CDR2 YYDKDF (reference sequence). V shed 7 bases and J shed 10 bases, with 19 bases lying between them. For the CDR3, the DNA is TGTGCCACCATAGATACAGGGAACGTATTCTACACCTTC. This encodes CATIDTGNVFYTF.

The rearrangement links TRBV2 to TRBJ2-7; the D gene is possibly TRBD1 (5 bases). Germline V lookup: CDR1 SNHLY, CDR2 FYNNEI. Trimming took 1 base from V and 0 from J, leaving 13 bases between them. The CDR3 sequence is 16 residues long. The CDR3 spells CASSEVQGPISYEQYF. The CDR3 DNA sequence: TGTGCCAGCAGTGAAGTCCAGGGCCCAATCTCCTACGAGCAGTACTTC.

This sequence joins TRBV4-1 and TRBJ2-1, with TRBD2 identical over 8 bases. Germline trimming cut 1 base from V and 7 bases from J; bases unmatched to any gene: 15. Germline CDR1 reads MGHRA; CDR2 reads YSYEKL. The CDR3 contains 18 residues. CDR3 sequence (DNA): TGCGCCAGCAGCCAAGGGTTTACTCCCCGGGGGGGCGGGAATGAGCAGTTCTTC. Its protein product is CASSQGFTPRGGGNEQFF.

The chain links TRBV4-1 to TRBJ2-2, with TRBD1 matching over 10 bases. CDR3 length: 14 amino acids. CDR1 and CDR2 (germline): MGHRA, YSYEKL. V was pared by 5 bases and J by 5 bases, with 2 bases of the junction left unmatched. The CDR3 nucleotides are TGCGCCAGCAGCTCGGGACAGGGGACCGGGGAGCTGTTTTTT. Encoded protein: CASSSGQGTGELFF.

This chain links TRBV4-1 with TRBJ2-7; D possibly matches TRBD1 or TRBD2 (5 bases each). Germline CDR1 is MGHRA and CDR2 is YSYEKL. V was clipped by 4 bases and J by 0 bases, with 16 bases between them. The CDR3 covers 16 residues. CDR3 nucleotides: TGCGCCAGCAGCCGAGGGACCGGCACCAGCTCCTACGAGCAGTACTTC. The encoded protein is CASSRGTGTSSYEQYF.

V and J are TRBV2 and TRBJ1-1; D might be TRBD1 (5 bases). Between the trimmed V and J ends, which lost 9 bases and 10 bases, there was a span of 18 bases. This CDR3 spans 12 amino acids. Per germline, CDR1 SNHLY and CDR2 FYNNEI. This chain's CDR3 is CASAGGDLSAFF. As DNA, the CDR3 is TGTGCCAGTGCCGGGGGGGACTTATCAGCTTTCTTT.

The chain joins TRBV29-1 to TRBJ1-2, with 9 bases aligning to TRBD1. V was clipped by 4 bases and J by 6 bases; unmatched bases: 6. Germline lookup yields CDR1 SQVTM and CDR2 ANQGSEA. The CDR3 contains 13 residues. CDR3 in DNA: TGCAGCGTTGCCACAGGGGGCCTTGATGGCTACACCTTC. As protein: CSVATGGLDGYTF.

The chain recombines TRBV19 with TRBJ2-1; D is ambiguous. The V gene's germline CDR1 is LNHDA and CDR2 SQIVND (reference sequence). Trimming removed 3 bases at V and 15 bases at J, with 12 bases between. This CDR3 spans 11 amino acids. The CDR3 protein is CASSIGWVSFF. Here the CDR3 DNA reads TGTGCCAGTAGTATTGGTTGGGTTTCGTTCTTC.

This chain connects TRBV6-1 to TRBJ2-5; D perhaps matches TRBD2 (6 bases). V was pared by 1 base and J by 1 base, with 10 bases between. The CDR3 totals 15 residues. Germline-derived CDR1 and CDR2 are MNHNS and SASEGT. CDR3 residues: CASSEGGTFQETQYF. CDR3 coding DNA: TGTGCCAGCAGTGAAGGGGGGACTTTCCAAGAGACCCAGTACTTC.

V and J are TRBV11-1 and TRBJ2-1, with 7 bases fitting TRBD1. V gave up 3 bases and J gave up 0 bases; unmatched junction bases: 5. The CDR3 is 16 residues long. The germline gives CDR1 SGHAT, CDR2 FQDESV (reference sequence). CDR3 sequence reads: CASSLFGTVSYNEQFF. DNA of the CDR3: TGTGCCAGCAGCTTGTTCGGGACAGTCTCCTACAATGAGCAGTTCTTC.

V usage is TRBV18 and J usage is TRBJ2-7; D is uncertain. CDR1 is KGHSH and CDR2 is LQKENI in the germline V gene. This CDR3 is 12 amino acids long. With 3 bases removed from V and 6 bases from J, the gap between germline ends came to 9 bases. The CDR3 loop is CASSPSVPEQYF. The CDR3 DNA reads TGTGCCAGCTCACCTTCAGTTCCCGAGCAGTACTTC. Combining the CDR3 with reference TRBV18 and TRBJ2-7 gives the whole variable domain NAGVMQNPRHLVRRRGQEARLRCSPMKGHSHVYWYRQLPEEGLKFMVYLQKENIIDESGMPKERFSAEFPKEGPSILRIQQVVRGDSAAYFCASSPSVPEQYFGPGTRLTVT.

V gene TRBV7-2 combines with J gene TRBJ2-2, with unresolved D. Germline-derived CDR1 and CDR2 are SGHTA and FQGNSA. The length of the CDR3 is 13 residues. V lost 0 bases and J lost 6, with 5 bases in between. The CDR3 coding sequence is TGTGCCAGCAGCTTAGCGTCCGCCGGGGAGCTGTTTTTT. Translating it yields CASSLASAGELFF.

The V gene is TRBV5-6, the J gene TRBJ2-7, with TRBD1 matching over 9 bases. Germline trimming cut 4 bases from V and 1 base from J; bases unmatched to any gene: 6. The CDR3 is made up of 15 amino acids. Germline V CDR1 and CDR2: SGHDT, YYEEEE. The CDR3 sequence: CASSATGGKSYEQYF. CDR3 sequence (DNA): TGTGCCAGCAGCGCTACAGGGGGCAAGTCCTACGAGCAGTACTTC.

The rearrangement links TRBV30 to TRBJ1-5; no clear D. V lost 2 bases and J 0 bases, leaving 2 bases between the germline ends. There are 12 residues in the CDR3. Germline V lookup: CDR1 GTSNPN, CDR2 SVGIG (reference sequence). DNA of the CDR3: TGTGCCTGGAGTAATAGCAATCAGCCCCAGCATTTT. This codes for CAWSNSNQPQHF.

The chain carries TRBV18 and TRBJ2-3, with D hard to call. Germline loops: CDR1 KGHSH, CDR2 LQKENI. Trimming cost V 1 base and J 1 base, with 6 bases left between them. The CDR3 is 14 amino acids. The CDR3 sequence: CASSPLDGTDTQYF. Here the CDR3 DNA reads TGTGCCAGCTCACCACTGGACGGCACAGATACGCAGTATTTT.

The chain employs TRBV5-5 and TRBJ2-7; unclear D gene. Trimming removed 0 bases from V and 1 base from J, with 11 bases in between. CDR3 length: 15 amino acids. In germline, CDR1 is SGHKS, CDR2 YYEKEE (reference sequence). Here the CDR3 reads CASSLGLGESYEQYF. The CDR3 DNA sequence: TGTGCCAGCAGCTTGGGTCTTGGCGAATCCTACGAGCAGTACTTC.

The chain is built from TRBV5-5 and TRBJ2-6; the D is unclear. Germline V gene data show CDR1 as SGHKS and CDR2 as YYEKEE (reference sequence). This CDR3 contains 13 residues. V was cut by 2 bases and J by 4 bases, with 4 bases left in between. The CDR3, as DNA: TGTGCCAGCAGCTTTGGCGGGGCCAACGTCCTGACTTTC. Its protein product is CASSFGGANVLTF.

This chain connects TRBV13 to TRBJ1-1, with 7 bases aligning to TRBD1. J gave up 4 bases and V 5 bases, and 7 bases lay outside the gene matches. The length of the CDR3 is 14 residues. Germline V gives CDR1 PRHDT, CDR2 FYEKMQ (reference sequence). CDR3 residues: CASSRGGGVTEAFF. CDR3 bases: TGTGCCAGCAGCAGAGGGGGCGGGGTCACTGAAGCTTTCTTT.